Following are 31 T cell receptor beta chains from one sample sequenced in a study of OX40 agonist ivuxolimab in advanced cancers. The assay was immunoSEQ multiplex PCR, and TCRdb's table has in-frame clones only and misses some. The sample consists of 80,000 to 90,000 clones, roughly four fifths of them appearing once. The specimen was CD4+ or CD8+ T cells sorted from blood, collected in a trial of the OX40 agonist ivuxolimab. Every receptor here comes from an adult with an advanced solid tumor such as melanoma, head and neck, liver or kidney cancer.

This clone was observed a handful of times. The CDR3 is CASSPQSWQGDTEAFF. The CDR3 nucleotides read TGTGCCAGCTCACCACAATCGTGGCAGGGGGACACTGAAGCTTTCTTT. V usage is TRBV18 and J usage is TRBJ1-1; 7 bases map to TRBD1. Unmatched junction bases numbered 8, after V lost 1 base and J lost 3 bases. The V gene's germline CDR1 is KGHSH and CDR2 LQKENI. The CDR3 runs to 16 residues. The full variable domain, rest sourced from reference TRBV18 and TRBJ1-1, is NAGVMQNPRHLVRRRGQEARLRCSPMKGHSHVYWYRQLPEEGLKFMVYLQKENIIDESGMPKERFSAEFPKEGPSILRIQQVVRGDSAAYFCASSPQSWQGDTEAFFGQGTRLTVV.

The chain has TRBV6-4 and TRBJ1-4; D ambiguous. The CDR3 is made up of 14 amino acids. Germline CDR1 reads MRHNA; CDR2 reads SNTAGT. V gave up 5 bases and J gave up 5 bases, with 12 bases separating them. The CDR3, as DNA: TGTGCCAGCAGTTCTGGACGGAGGAATGAAAAACTGTTTTTT. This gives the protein CASSSGRRNEKLFF.

The CDR3 sequence: CASSWGTGLYEQYF. The CDR3 nucleotides read TGTGCCAGCAGCTGGGGGACAGGGCTATACGAGCAGTACTTC. This sequence joins TRBV7-2 and TRBJ2-7, with TRBD1 matching 9 bases. The CDR3 runs to 14 residues. Trimming removed 4 bases from V and 4 bases from J; junction bases left unmatched: 5. Per germline, CDR1 SGHTA and CDR2 FQGNSA. The full variable domain, completed using reference TRBV7-2 and TRBJ2-7, is GAGVSQSPSNKVTEKGKDVELRCDPISGHTALYWYRQSLGQGLEFLIYFQGNSAPDKSGLPSDRFSAERTGGSVSTLTIQRTQQEDSAVYLCASSWGTGLYEQYFGPGTRLTVT.

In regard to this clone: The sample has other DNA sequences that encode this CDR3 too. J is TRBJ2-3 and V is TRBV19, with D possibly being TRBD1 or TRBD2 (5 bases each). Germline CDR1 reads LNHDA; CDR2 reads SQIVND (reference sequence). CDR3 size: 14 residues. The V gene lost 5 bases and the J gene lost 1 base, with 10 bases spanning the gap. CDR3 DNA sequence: TGTGCCAGTAGTCCCGGGACCGGCACAGATACGCAGTATTTT. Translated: CASSPGTGTDTQYF.

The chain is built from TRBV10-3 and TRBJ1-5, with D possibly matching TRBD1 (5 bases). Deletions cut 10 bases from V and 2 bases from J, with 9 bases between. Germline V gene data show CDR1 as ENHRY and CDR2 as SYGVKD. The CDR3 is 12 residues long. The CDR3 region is CATQGGNQPQHF. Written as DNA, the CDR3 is TGTGCCACCCAGGGCGGCAATCAGCCCCAGCATTTT.

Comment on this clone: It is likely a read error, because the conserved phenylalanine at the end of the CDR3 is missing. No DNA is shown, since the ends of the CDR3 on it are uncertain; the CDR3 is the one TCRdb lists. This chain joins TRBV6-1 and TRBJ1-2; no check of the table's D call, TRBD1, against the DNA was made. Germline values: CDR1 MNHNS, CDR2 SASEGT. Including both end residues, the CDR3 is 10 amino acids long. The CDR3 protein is CASSEVQTSL.

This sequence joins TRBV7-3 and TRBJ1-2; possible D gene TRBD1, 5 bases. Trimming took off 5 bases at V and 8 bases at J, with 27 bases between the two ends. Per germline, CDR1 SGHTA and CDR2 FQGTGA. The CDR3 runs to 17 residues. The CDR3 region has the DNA TGTGCCAGCAGCCAAACGACAGTAATTTACGGGACTGGAGGCTACACCTTC. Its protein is CASSQTTVIYGTGGYTF.

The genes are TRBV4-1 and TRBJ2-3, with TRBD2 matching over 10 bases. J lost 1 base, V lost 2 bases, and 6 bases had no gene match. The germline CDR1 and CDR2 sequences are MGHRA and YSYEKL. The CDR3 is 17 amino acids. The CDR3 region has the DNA TGCGCCAGCAGCCAAACATTTCTAGCGGGGGGCACAGATACGCAGTATTTT. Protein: CASSQTFLAGGTDTQYF.

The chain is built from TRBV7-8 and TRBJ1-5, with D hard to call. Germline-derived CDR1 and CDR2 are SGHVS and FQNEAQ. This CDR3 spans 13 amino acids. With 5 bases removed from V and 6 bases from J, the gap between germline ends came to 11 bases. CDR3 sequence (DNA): TGTGCCAGCAGCCCACGACTCGGTCAGCCCCAGCATTTT. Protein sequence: CASSPRLGQPQHF.

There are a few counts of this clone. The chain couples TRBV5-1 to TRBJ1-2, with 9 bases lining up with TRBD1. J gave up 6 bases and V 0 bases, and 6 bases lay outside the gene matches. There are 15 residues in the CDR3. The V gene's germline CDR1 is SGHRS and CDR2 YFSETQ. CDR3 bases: TGCGCCAGCAGCTTGGCTGGACAGGGGTTTAATGGCTACACCTTC. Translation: CASSLAGQGFNGYTF.

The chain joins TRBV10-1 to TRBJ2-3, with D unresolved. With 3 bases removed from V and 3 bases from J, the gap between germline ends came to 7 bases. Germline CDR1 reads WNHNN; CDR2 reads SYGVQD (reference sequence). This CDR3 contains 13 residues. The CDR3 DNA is TGCGCCAGCAGTGAACTCGCGACAGATACGCAGTATTTT. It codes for CASSELATDTQYF.

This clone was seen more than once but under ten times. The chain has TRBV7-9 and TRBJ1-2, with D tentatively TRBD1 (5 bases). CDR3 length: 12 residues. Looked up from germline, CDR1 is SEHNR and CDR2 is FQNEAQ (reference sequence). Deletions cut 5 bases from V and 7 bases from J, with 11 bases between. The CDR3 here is CASSRDRGGYTF. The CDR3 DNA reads TGTGCCAGCAGCCGGGACCGCGGTGGCTACACCTTC.

This CDR3 reads CATSSPRGGANTEAFF. The CDR3 DNA reads as TGTGCCACCAGCAGTCCCAGGGGGGGGGCGAACACTGAAGCTTTCTTT. V is TRBV15 and J is TRBJ1-1; 7 bases align to TRBD1. Germline CDR1 and CDR2: LNHNV and YYDKDF (reference sequence). The CDR3 runs to 16 residues. With 3 bases clipped from V and 1 base from J, the junction kept 8 bases outside the gene matches.

The CDR3 DNA reads as TGTGCCAGCAGTTGGCAAAATGAGCAGTTCTTC. Amino acid sequence: CASSWQNEQFF. The J gene is TRBJ2-1, the V gene TRBV25-1; D unresolved. CDR1 and CDR2 from the germline V gene are MGHDK and SYGVNS. The CDR3 covers 11 residues. The V and J ends lost 5 bases and 7 bases respectively, with 6 bases between them.

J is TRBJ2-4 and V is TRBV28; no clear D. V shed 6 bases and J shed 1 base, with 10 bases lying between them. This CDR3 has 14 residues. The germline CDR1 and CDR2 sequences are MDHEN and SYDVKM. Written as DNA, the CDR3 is TGTGCCAGCAGCCGTGGGCCCGCCAAAAACATTCAGTACTTC. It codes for CASSRGPAKNIQYF.

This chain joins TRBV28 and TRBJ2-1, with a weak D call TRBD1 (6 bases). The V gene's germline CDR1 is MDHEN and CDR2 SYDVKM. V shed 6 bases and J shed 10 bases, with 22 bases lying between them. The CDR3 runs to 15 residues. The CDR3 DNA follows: TGTGCCAGCAGGAGCACAGGGCCTAAGGAAGGGGAGCAGTTCTTC. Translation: CASRSTGPKEGEQFF.

The CDR3 sequence is CASSLEGRDGYTF. The DNA of the CDR3 is TGCGCCAGCAGCTTGGAGGGGCGCGACGGCTACACCTTC. The rearrangement uses TRBV5-1 and TRBJ1-2, with D possibly TRBD1 on 5 matching bases. Trimming took off 0 bases at V and 8 bases at J, with 11 bases between the two ends. CDR3 length: 13 amino acids. Germline CDR1 SGHRS, CDR2 YFSETQ.

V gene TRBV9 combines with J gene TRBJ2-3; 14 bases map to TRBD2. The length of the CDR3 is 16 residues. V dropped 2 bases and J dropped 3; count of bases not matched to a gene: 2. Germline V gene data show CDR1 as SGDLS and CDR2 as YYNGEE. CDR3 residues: CASSVGTSGGTDTQYF. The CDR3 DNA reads TGTGCCAGCAGCGTGGGGACTAGCGGGGGTACAGATACGCAGTATTTT.

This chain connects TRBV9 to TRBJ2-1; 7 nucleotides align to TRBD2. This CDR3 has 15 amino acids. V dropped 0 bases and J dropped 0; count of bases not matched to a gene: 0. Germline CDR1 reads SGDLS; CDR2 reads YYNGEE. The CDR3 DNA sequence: TGTGCCAGCAGCGTAGGGACTAGCTCCTACAATGAGCAGTTCTTC. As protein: CASSVGTSSYNEQFF.

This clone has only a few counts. The CDR3 nucleotides read TGTGCCTGGAGTGTAGCCGGGGCGTCAAGGGCACCCCTCCACTTT. It specifies CAWSVAGASRAPLHF. The chain links TRBV30 to TRBJ1-6; TRBD1 is a possible D gene (5 bases). V was cut by 0 bases and J by 11 bases, with 17 bases left in between. Germline CDR1 is GTSNPN and CDR2 is SVGIG (reference sequence). CDR3 size: 15 residues. The variable domain in full, completed from reference TRBV30 and TRBJ1-6, reads SQTIHQWPATLVQPVGSPLSLECTVEGTSNPNLYWYRQAAGRGLQLLFYSVGIGQISSEVPQNLSASRPQDRQFILSSKKLLLSDSGFYLCAWSVAGASRAPLHFGNGTRLTVT.

In DNA form, the CDR3 reads TGTGCCAGCTCACCCGCGACAGGTGGAGATCAGCCCCAGCATTTT. Residues: CASSPATGGDQPQHF. This chain joins TRBV18 and TRBJ1-5; D is possibly TRBD1 (6 bases). This CDR3 has 15 amino acids. Germline V gene sequence: CDR1 KGHSH, CDR2 LQKENI. The germline V and J ends were trimmed by 3 bases and 5 bases, with 14 bases remaining between them.

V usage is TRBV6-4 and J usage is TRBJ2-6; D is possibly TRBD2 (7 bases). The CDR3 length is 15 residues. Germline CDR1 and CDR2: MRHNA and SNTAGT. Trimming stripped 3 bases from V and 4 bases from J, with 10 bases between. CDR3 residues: CASSEGGRGANVLTF. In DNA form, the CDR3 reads TGTGCCAGCAGTGAGGGGGGGCGCGGGGCCAACGTCCTGACTTTC.

The DNA for the CDR3 is TGTGCCAGCAGCTCCCCAAACACAGATACGCAGTATTTT. Translating gives CASSSPNTDTQYF. The J gene is TRBJ2-3, the V gene TRBV7-3; D unclear. The CDR3 runs 13 residues. V dropped 4 bases and J dropped 2 bases, with 7 bases sitting between them. The germline V gene encodes CDR1 SGHTA and CDR2 FQGTGA.

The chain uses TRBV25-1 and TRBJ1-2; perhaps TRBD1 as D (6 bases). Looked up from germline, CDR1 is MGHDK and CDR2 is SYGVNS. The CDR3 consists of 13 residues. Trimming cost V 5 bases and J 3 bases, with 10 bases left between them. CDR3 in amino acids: CASSPGADYGYTF. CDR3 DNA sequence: TGTGCCAGCAGTCCGGGGGCGGACTATGGCTACACCTTC.

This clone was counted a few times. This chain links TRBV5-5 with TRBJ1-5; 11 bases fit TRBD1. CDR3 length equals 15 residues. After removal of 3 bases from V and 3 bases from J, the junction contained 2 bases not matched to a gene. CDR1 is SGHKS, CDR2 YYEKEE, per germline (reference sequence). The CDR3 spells CASSWTGGANQPQHF. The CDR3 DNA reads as TGTGCCAGCAGCTGGACAGGGGGCGCCAATCAGCCCCAGCATTTT.

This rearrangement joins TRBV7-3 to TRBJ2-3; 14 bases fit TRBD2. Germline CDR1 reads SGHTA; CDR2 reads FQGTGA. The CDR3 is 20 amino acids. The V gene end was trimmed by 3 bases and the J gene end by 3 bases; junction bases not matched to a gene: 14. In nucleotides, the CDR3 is TGTGCCAGCAGCTTTCAAGGGACTAGCGGGGGCACCCCTAAGACAGATACGCAGTATTTT. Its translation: CASSFQGTSGGTPKTDTQYF.

The DNA of the CDR3 is TGTGCCAGCAGCTCCTCCACTGGCACAGATACGCAGTATTTT. It encodes CASSSSTGTDTQYF. This rearrangement joins TRBV5-4 to TRBJ2-3, with D hard to call. Trimming shortened V by 3 bases and J by 1 base, and 9 bases separated the two germline ends. CDR3 length: 14 amino acids. The germline CDR1 and CDR2 sequences are SGHNT and YYREEE (reference sequence).

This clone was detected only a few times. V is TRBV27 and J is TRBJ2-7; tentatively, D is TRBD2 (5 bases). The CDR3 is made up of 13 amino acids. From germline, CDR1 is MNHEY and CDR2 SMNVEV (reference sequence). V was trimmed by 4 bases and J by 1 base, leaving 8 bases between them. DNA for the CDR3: TGTGCCAGCAGTTCCCGGGGTTCCTACGAGCAGTACTTC. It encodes CASSSRGSYEQYF.

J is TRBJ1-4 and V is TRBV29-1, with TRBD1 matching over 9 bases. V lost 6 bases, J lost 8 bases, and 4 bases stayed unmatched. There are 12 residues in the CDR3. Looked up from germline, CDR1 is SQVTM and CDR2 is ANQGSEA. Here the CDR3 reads CSVKDRGEKLFF. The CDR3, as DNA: TGCAGCGTCAAGGACAGGGGCGAAAAACTGTTTTTT. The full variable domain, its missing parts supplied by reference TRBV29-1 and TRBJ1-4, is SAVISQKPSRDICQRGTSLTIQCQVDSQVTMMFWYRQQPGQSLTLIATANQGSEATYESGFVIDKFPISRPNLTFSTLTVSNMSPEDSSIYLCSVKDRGEKLFFGSGTQLSVL.

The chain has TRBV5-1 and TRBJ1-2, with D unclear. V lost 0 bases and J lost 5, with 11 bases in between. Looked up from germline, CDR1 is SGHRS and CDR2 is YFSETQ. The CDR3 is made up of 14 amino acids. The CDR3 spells CASSLEIAQYGYTF. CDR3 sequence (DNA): TGCGCCAGCAGCTTGGAGATCGCACAGTATGGCTACACCTTC.

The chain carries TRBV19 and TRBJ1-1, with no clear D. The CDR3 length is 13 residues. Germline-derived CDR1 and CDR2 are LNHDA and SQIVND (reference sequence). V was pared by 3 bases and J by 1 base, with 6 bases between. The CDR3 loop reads CASSILWNTEAFF. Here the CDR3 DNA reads TGTGCCAGTAGTATCCTTTGGAACACTGAAGCTTTCTTT.